This is a list of T cell receptor beta chains from one sample in a study of siplizumab effects on memory and regulatory T cells. Here immunoSEQ multiplex PCR was the method, and the copy in TCRdb shows in-frame clones only, minus some. The table includes about 100,000 clones, roughly 91% detected once. The sequencing input was non-Treg CD4+ T cells sorted from blood. The source of these receptors is a human donor in good health. CDR3s include the opening cysteine and the closing phenylalanine or tryptophan. Each record gives: CDR3 protein, CDR3 DNA, V gene, J gene, clone size, D gene. D genes are given only for firm matches. Clone size is given for some rows only: seen once, a few or many times, or a class if the clone is expanded.

CDR3 protein: CASRERTGPVGRRGETQYF
CDR3 DNA: TGTGCCAGCAGGGAACGGACGGGGCCCGTCGGGAGACGGGGAGAGACCCAGTACTTC
V gene: TRBV2
J gene: TRBJ2-5
clone size: -
D gene: -

CDR3 protein: CASSLDPGGQETQYF
CDR3 DNA: TGTGCCAGCAGCTTAGATCCCGGAGGCCAAGAGACCCAGTACTTC
V gene: TRBV11-2
J gene: TRBJ2-5
clone size: -
D gene: -

CDR3 protein: CASSNGPMRNTEAFF
CDR3 DNA: TGCGCCAGCAGTAACGGACCGATGAGGAACACTGAAGCTTTCTTT
V gene: TRBV23-1
J gene: TRBJ1-1
clone size: -
D gene: -

CDR3 protein: CASSLGEGNQPQHF
CDR3 DNA: TGCGCCAGCAGCTTGGGGGAGGGCAATCAGCCCCAGCATTTT
V gene: TRBV5-1
J gene: TRBJ1-5
clone size: -
D gene: -

CDR3 protein: CASSLPLLSYNEQFF
CDR3 DNA: TGTGCCAGCAGCTTACCCCTCCTAAGCTACAATGAGCAGTTCTTC
V gene: TRBV11-3
J gene: TRBJ2-1
clone size: -
D gene: -

CDR3 protein: CASSRNGGRTEAFF
CDR3 DNA: TGTGCCAGCTCACGCAACGGGGGGAGAACTGAAGCTTTCTTT
V gene: TRBV18
J gene: TRBJ1-1
clone size: once
D gene: -

CDR3 protein: CASSWDGEGYTF
CDR3 DNA: TGTGCCAGCAGCTGGGACGGGGAAGGCTACACCTTC
V gene: TRBV6-5
J gene: TRBJ1-2
clone size: once
D gene: -

CDR3 protein: CASEGKDDTIYF
CDR3 DNA: TGTGCCTCCGAGGGCAAAGACGACACCATATATTTT
V gene: TRBV5-5
J gene: TRBJ1-3
clone size: -
D gene: -

CDR3 protein: CAWSVEGQSNTEAFF
CDR3 DNA: TGTGCCTGGAGTGTGGAGGGACAGTCGAACACTGAAGCTTTCTTT
V gene: TRBV30
J gene: TRBJ1-1
clone size: -
D gene: TRBD1

CDR3 protein: CAWSRLNTEAFF
CDR3 DNA: TGTGCCTGGAGTCGTTTGAACACTGAAGCTTTCTTT
V gene: TRBV30
J gene: TRBJ1-1
clone size: -
D gene: -

CDR3 protein: CASTPHAEGANVLTF
CDR3 DNA: TGCGCCAGCACCCCCCACGCCGAGGGGGCCAACGTCCTGACTTTC
V gene: TRBV4-1
J gene: TRBJ2-6
clone size: -
D gene: -

CDR3 protein: CASSPGETQYF
CDR3 DNA: TGTGCCAGCAGCCCGGGAGAGACCCAGTACTTC
V gene: TRBV5-4
J gene: TRBJ2-5
clone size: -
D gene: -

CDR3 protein: CASSLGQGAFF
CDR3 DNA: TGTGCCAGCAGCTTAGGACAGGGGGCTTTCTTT
V gene: TRBV7-2
J gene: TRBJ1-1
clone size: -
D gene: TRBD1

CDR3 protein: CASSRGLNNEKLFF
CDR3 DNA: TGTGCCAGCAGCCGGGGACTGAATAATGAAAAACTGTTTTTT
V gene: TRBV11-1
J gene: TRBJ1-4
clone size: -
D gene: -

CDR3 protein: CASSLLNVLTF
CDR3 DNA: TGTGCCAGCAGCTTGCTAAACGTCCTGACTTTC
V gene: TRBV5-4
J gene: TRBJ2-6
clone size: -
D gene: -

CDR3 protein: CASSKEPGAPGELFF
CDR3 DNA: TGTGCCAGCAGCAAAGAACCAGGGGCTCCCGGGGAGCTGTTTTTT
V gene: TRBV21-1
J gene: TRBJ2-2
clone size: -
D gene: -

CDR3 protein: CASSIGTGGTKNIQYF
CDR3 DNA: TGTGCCAGCAGTATCGGGACAGGGGGTACCAAAAACATTCAGTACTTC
V gene: TRBV7-9
J gene: TRBJ2-4
clone size: -
D gene: TRBD1

CDR3 protein: CASNPGQGASYGYTF
CDR3 DNA: TGTGCCAGCAACCCAGGACAGGGAGCTTCCTATGGCTACACCTTC
V gene: TRBV5-4
J gene: TRBJ1-2
clone size: -
D gene: TRBD1

CDR3 protein: CASSLNSGRGEQYF
CDR3 DNA: TGTGCCAGCAGCTTAAACAGCGGGAGAGGCGAGCAGTACTTC
V gene: TRBV7-2
J gene: TRBJ2-7
clone size: few
D gene: TRBD2

CDR3 protein: CASALTEKGRYGYTF
CDR3 DNA: TGTGCCAGCGCCCTGACAGAGAAGGGTCGATATGGCTACACCTTC
V gene: TRBV2
J gene: TRBJ1-2
clone size: -
D gene: -

CDR3 protein: CASSKTGGETQYF
CDR3 DNA: TGTGCCAGTAGTAAGACAGGGGGGGAGACCCAGTACTTC
V gene: TRBV19
J gene: TRBJ2-5
clone size: -
D gene: TRBD1

CDR3 protein: CASSPALGSTLEYF
CDR3 DNA: TGCGCCAGCAGCCCAGCACTGGGGTCCACTTTGGAGTATTTT
V gene: TRBV4-1
J gene: TRBJ2-3
clone size: -
D gene: -